Included here is one T cell receptor (beta chain) sequence, with context. CDR1 is SGHVS, CDR2 FQNEAQ, per germline. The ends lost 2 bases at V and 2 bases at J; junction bases unmatched: 5. CDR3 length: 16 residues. Original processing notes: The authors estimated nucleated cell counts from reference gene primer amplification. Here immunoSEQ multiplex PCR was the method, and the copy in TCRdb shows in-frame clones only, minus some. D and trimming come from the DNA, and the V and J calls and clone size come from that table. Seen here are roughly 110,000 clones, 71% observed once, and the top ten hold more than 0.8%. This sample was included in a study of blood T cell repertoires in COVID-19.

The rearrangement uses TRBV7-8 and TRBJ2-2; 7 bases map to TRBD1. The sequence was collected from a human donor with acute or convalescent COVID-19. The donor label of this sample is uncertain. Sequences were obtained from peripheral blood. The CDR3 DNA sequence: TGTGCCAGCAGCTTAAGACAGGGCCGTAACACCGGGGAGCTGTTTTTT. Protein product: CASSLRQGRNTGELFF.